This T cell receptor beta chain is drawn from a study of identifying expanded T cells in peripheral blood. This clone was observed a handful of times. The antigen is undetermined. Whole-study findings and limits: Differentially abundant clones: roughly 1.2 between replicates, 16.4 at around 15 days, around 20 at four.

Using immunoSEQ multiplex PCR, the repertoire was profiled, and TCRdb retains in-frame clones only, with some absent. The table shows roughly 90,000 clones, with about 85% occurring only once. V lost 4 bases to trimming and J lost 5 bases, with 5 bases between them. The CDR3 sequence is 11 residues long. Germline loops: CDR1 SEHNR, CDR2 FQNEAQ (reference sequence). The sequencing input was blood. This clonotype originated in a person aged 18 to 70 in good health. The chain combines TRBV7-9 with TRBJ2-5; D uncertain. CDR3 loop: CASSYTETQYF. CDR3 sequence (DNA): TGTGCCAGCAGCTATACCGAGACCCAGTACTTC.